Below are 14 T cell receptor beta chains sequenced from a single sample in a study of response to subunit inactivated influenza vaccine. TCRdb recomputed calls from the RT-PCR reads with MiXCR, one row per CDR3 protein. The sample has roughly 570,000 distinct CDR3 sequences, 13% seen once. This specimen consisted of PBMCs from blood, obtained roughly 48 days after vaccination. The receptors derive from a man over 45 who received an inactivated influenza vaccine.

The DNA for the CDR3 is TGCGCCAGCAGCCCCTCCGGGACAGGGTACGGAATTAGTGAAGCTTTCTTT. Its translation: CASSPSGTGYGISEAFF. The chain uses TRBV5-1 and TRBJ1-1; 9 bases fit TRBD1. Germline-derived CDR1 and CDR2 are SGHRS and YFSETQ. The CDR3 contains 17 residues. V lost 4 bases, J lost 7 bases, and 17 bases stayed unmatched. The full variable domain, in which reference TRBV5-1 and TRBJ1-1 provide the parts outside the CDR3, is KAGVTQTPRYLIKTRGQQVTLSCSPISGHRSVSWYQQTPGQGLQFLFEYFSETQRNKGNFPGRFSGRQFSNSRSEMNVSTLELGDSALYLCASSPSGTGYGISEAFFGQGTRLTVV.

CDR3 in amino acids: CASSPLTGALGYGYTF. CDR3 nucleotide sequence: TGTGCCAGCAGCCCCCTAACAGGGGCTCTGGGCTATGGCTACACCTTC. The chain carries TRBV7-9 and TRBJ1-2, with 7 bases matching TRBD1. Unmatched junction bases numbered 13, after V lost 5 bases and J lost 4 bases. This CDR3 has 16 amino acids. Germline assignment: CDR1 SEHNR and CDR2 FQNEAQ (reference sequence).

This rearrangement joins TRBV3-1 to TRBJ2-2, with D tentatively TRBD1 (5 bases). Germline V CDR1 and CDR2: LGHDT, YNNKEL (reference sequence). This CDR3 is 14 amino acids long. V was clipped by 1 base and J by 5 bases, with 8 bases between them. CDR3 sequence (DNA): TGTGCCAGCAGCCAAGGGCAGGGAACCGGGGAGCTGTTTTTT. This gives the protein CASSQGQGTGELFF.

This clonotype was observed many times. This chain joins TRBV5-1 and TRBJ1-2; no clear D gene. Germline CDR1 SGHRS, CDR2 YFSETQ. This CDR3 is 13 amino acids long. V was shortened by 2 bases and J by 6 bases, with 11 bases between the two germline ends. As DNA, the CDR3 is TGCGCCAGCAGCTTCGGGGTAACGGATGGCTACACCTTC. This translates into CASSFGVTDGYTF.

The chain couples TRBV20-1 to TRBJ1-2; TRBD1 matches 9 bases. V dropped 8 bases and J dropped 2; count of bases not matched to a gene: 12. Germline loops: CDR1 DFQATT, CDR2 SNEGSKA (reference sequence). This CDR3 is 15 amino acids long. DNA of the CDR3: TGCAGTCCGGGACAGGGAGGTGCAAGGAACTATGGCTACACCTTC. This translates into CSPGQGGARNYGYTF.

This chain links TRBV5-1 with TRBJ1-3; D is unresolved. This CDR3 has 15 residues. Germline CDR1 SGHRS, CDR2 YFSETQ. V was shortened by 0 bases and J by 0 bases, with 7 bases between the two germline ends. CDR3 amino acids: CASSLESRSGNTIYF. Written as DNA, the CDR3 is TGCGCCAGCAGCTTGGAGTCTCGCTCTGGAAACACCATATATTTT.

This clonotype was counted only a few times. The rearrangement uses TRBV12-3 or TRBV12-4 and TRBJ2-3; no reliable D call. This CDR3 has 12 amino acids. V lost 5 bases and J lost 8, with 11 bases in between. The CDR3 loop is CASSRSLVTQYF. The CDR3 DNA reads as TGTGCCAGCAGTCGTAGTCTTGTTACGCAGTATTTT.

The V and J genes are TRBV4-1 and TRBJ2-1, with D tentatively TRBD2 (6 bases). This CDR3 is built from 16 residues. Trimming stripped 0 bases from V and 9 bases from J, with 18 bases between. The germline CDR1 and CDR2 sequences are MGHRA and YSYEKL. As DNA, the CDR3 is TGCGCCAGCAGCCAAGATCAAACTAGCCTGAGGGGTGAGCAGTTCTTC. Translation gives CASSQDQTSLRGEQFF.

This clonotype was recorded at least ten times. The chain recombines TRBV4-3 with TRBJ2-3, with a weak D call TRBD1 (6 bases). Trimming removed 1 base from V and 0 bases from J, with 17 bases in between. This CDR3 has 18 residues. CDR1 and CDR2 (germline): LGHNA, YSLEER. The CDR3 coding sequence is TGCGCCAGCAGCCAAGGAGTGTGGGACAAGTCTAGCACAGATACGCAGTATTTT. It translates to CASSQGVWDKSSTDTQYF.

This clonotype was counted many times. CDR3 nucleotide sequence: TGCGCCAGCAGCTACTCACAGGGTCAAGAGACCCAGTACTTC. Its protein product is CASSYSQGQETQYF. The chain combines TRBV5-1 with TRBJ2-5, with D maybe TRBD1 (6 bases). The CDR3 is 14 amino acids. Germline V CDR1 and CDR2: SGHRS, YFSETQ. Trimming pared 3 bases from V and 2 bases from J, leaving 11 bases between.

This clonotype was counted a few times. The chain joins TRBV19 to TRBJ2-7, with TRBD1 matching over 7 bases. Germline assignment: CDR1 LNHDA and CDR2 SQIVND (reference sequence). V trimming: 5 bases; J trimming: 3 bases; junction bases outside the gene matches: 7. CDR3 length: 14 residues. In nucleotides, the CDR3 is TGTGCCAGTAGTCCGGGACAGCTAGTCTACGAGCAGTACTTC. Its protein is CASSPGQLVYEQYF.

A word on this clonotype: A much larger clone differs by one base, so this may be a read error. The V gene is TRBV20-1, the J gene TRBJ2-1, with TRBD1 matching over 8 bases. CDR3 size: 11 residues. Germline CDR1 DFQATT, CDR2 SNEGSKA (reference sequence). CDR3 coding DNA: TGCAGTGCCGGACAGGGTCATGAGCAGCTCTTC. Its protein is CSAGQGHEQLF.

The rearrangement links TRBV5-1 to TRBJ1-4; no firm D call. The CDR3 spans 14 residues. The V end was cut by 4 bases, the J end by 8 bases, with 15 bases between. Looked up from germline, CDR1 is SGHRS and CDR2 is YFSETQ. CDR3 nucleotide sequence: TGCGCCAGCAGCCCCCGAGGACTCGGCGAAAAACTGTTTTTT. Its protein product is CASSPRGLGEKLFF.

The J gene is TRBJ2-1, the V gene TRBV7-7; 7 bases are a match to TRBD2. The junction had 3 bases not matched to a gene; V was cut back by 4 bases and J by 3 bases. Germline CDR1 and CDR2: SSHAT and FNYEAQ (reference sequence). The CDR3 runs to 14 residues. The CDR3 protein is CASSSGTNYNEQFF. CDR3 DNA: TGTGCCAGCAGCTCCGGGACTAACTACAATGAGCAGTTCTTC.